The text below deals with one T cell receptor (beta chain). Its antigen is unknown. The data are from a study of blood T cells in healthy people across ages. General observations from the study: Comparison with aged donors showed that long-lived donors had more naive CD4+ cells and higher diversity.

CDR3 length: 16 residues. Germline V lookup: CDR1 SEHNR, CDR2 FQNEAQ (reference sequence). Unmatched junction bases numbered 10, after V lost 5 bases and J lost 1 base. Those donating, healthy Caucasian individuals from Russia, were aged about 6 to 95. Staff drew roughly 10 milliliters of peripheral blood from each donor. A second PCR, run for about 7 to 11 cycles, used a sample-barcoded 5' primer plus a J-beta primer mix. A template-switch adaptor that had 12 random nucleotides put a tag on each cDNA molecule. TCRdb analysed the 5' RACE reads with MiXCR anew, one entry per CDR3 protein. The sample includes 600,000 to 800,000 distinct CDR3 sequences, 52% of them seen just once.

The chain employs TRBV7-9 and TRBJ1-1; 7 bases agree with TRBD1. Material for sequencing was blood. The TCR sequence derives from an elderly woman in good health. The CDR3 protein is CASSLTTGVKNTEAFF. CDR3 DNA sequence: TGTGCCAGCAGCCTTACAACAGGGGTAAAGAACACTGAAGCTTTCTTT.